The 12 T cell receptor beta chains listed next were all sequenced from one sample in a study of spatial heterogeneity in lung cancer. Time point described: sample taken at primary tumor resection. The input material, whole RNA from tumor, nontumor lung or frozen PBMC, was sequenced unsorted. One entry per CDR3 protein, called by TCRdb with MiXCR from the 5' RACE reads. The top ten clones hold roughly 6.7% of a sample with some 70,000 distinct CDR3 sequences, approximately 12% of them seen once. The material was PBMCs, obtained at surgery. The receptor set was obtained from a male donor with early-stage non-small cell lung cancer.

This clonotype was observed a handful of times. The chain links TRBV7-2 to TRBJ2-7; D is ambiguous. Germline CDR1 and CDR2: SGHTA and FQGNSA. V dropped 4 bases and J dropped 4 bases, with 8 bases sitting between them. The CDR3 runs to 12 residues. CDR3 nucleotides: TGTGCCAGCAGCTCCAACAATTACGAGCAGTACTTC. As protein: CASSSNNYEQYF.

This clonotype was recorded at least ten times. The CDR3 DNA follows: TGTGCCATCAGCGGGACTAGCGGCAACACCGGGGAGCTGTTTTTT. Protein sequence: CAISGTSGNTGELFF. This chain uses TRBV10-3 with TRBJ2-2; 11 bases fit TRBD2. The CDR3 is made up of 15 amino acids. With V trimmed by 6 bases and J by 2 bases, 2 bases remained unmatched. Germline-derived CDR1 and CDR2 are ENHRY and SYGVKD.

The chain couples TRBV7-2 to TRBJ2-3; unclear D gene. CDR1 and CDR2 (germline): SGHTA, FQGNSA. This CDR3 region has 12 residues. V lost 2 bases and J 6 bases, leaving 6 bases between the germline ends. This CDR3 reads CASSLTEDTQYF. The CDR3 DNA follows: TGTGCCAGCAGCTTAACTGAGGATACGCAGTATTTT.

The chain combines TRBV14 with TRBJ1-1, with unresolved D. The CDR3 runs 14 residues. V lost 3 bases and J lost 4, with 12 bases in between. CDR1 and CDR2 from the germline V gene are SGHDN and FVKESK. CDR3 nucleotide sequence: TGTGCCAGCAGCCAGAACGTGGGCGGCACTGAAGCTTTCTTT. Its protein is CASSQNVGGTEAFF.

The chain joins TRBV20-1 to TRBJ2-1; D is possibly TRBD1 (6 bases). CDR3 length: 16 amino acids. The V gene's germline CDR1 is DFQATT and CDR2 SNEGSKA (reference sequence). The V end lost 6 bases, the J end lost 5 bases, and 23 bases lay between the germline ends. CDR3 residues: CSAHTGHGKGHNEQFF. The CDR3 coding sequence is TGCAGTGCCCACACGGGACACGGGAAAGGGCACAATGAGCAGTTCTTC.

The table lists this clonotype with a count of one. The chain couples TRBV6-5 to TRBJ2-3; TRBD2 is a possible D gene (5 bases). Looked up from germline, CDR1 is MNHEY and CDR2 is SVGAGI. The ends were cut back, 3 bases at V and 0 bases at J, with 13 bases in the middle. The CDR3 runs 16 residues. The CDR3 spells CASSYPTGVSTDTQYF. CDR3 DNA sequence: TGTGCCAGCAGTTATCCCACCGGGGTGAGCACAGATACGCAGTATTTT.

This sequence joins TRBV6-1 and TRBJ1-4, with D possibly matching TRBD1 (5 bases). Germline values: CDR1 MNHNS, CDR2 SASEGT. Trimming shortened V by 4 bases and J by 7 bases, and 19 bases separated the two germline ends. The CDR3 runs to 16 residues. In DNA form, the CDR3 reads TGTGCCAGCAGTGCCGACCCGGGCCAGGGAGGTGAAAAACTGTTTTTT. This encodes CASSADPGQGGEKLFF.

Worth noting for this clonotype: A much bigger clone sits one base away, suggesting this may be a read error. CDR3 residues: CASSPVGRVQETQYF. The CDR3 DNA reads as TGCGCCAGCAGTCCGGTCGGGAGGGTCCAAGAGACCCAGTACTTC. The chain has TRBV5-1 and TRBJ2-5, with 8 bases matching TRBD2. V lost 5 bases and J lost 1; bases outside the gene matches: 7. This CDR3 contains 15 residues. The germline CDR1 and CDR2 sequences are SGHRS and YFSETQ.

This clonotype is labeled as large. The chain couples TRBV29-1 to TRBJ2-2; tentatively, D is TRBD1 (5 bases). The CDR3 runs to 13 residues. CDR1 and CDR2 from the germline V gene are SQVTM and ANQGSEA. Trimming left V 6 bases short and J 2 bases short, with 10 bases between. CDR3 region: CSVDRENTGELFF. CDR3 in DNA: TGCAGCGTCGACAGAGAAAACACCGGGGAGCTGTTTTTT.

This chain links TRBV6-6 with TRBJ2-7; TRBD2 aligns across 11 bases. Looked up from germline, CDR1 is MNHNY and CDR2 is SVGAGI (reference sequence). The CDR3 consists of 17 residues. V shed 6 bases and J 0 bases; nucleotides not matched to a gene: 10. The CDR3 sequence: CASSRRLTSGDSYEQYF. CDR3 nucleotide sequence: TGTGCCAGCAGCCGCCGCCTGACTAGCGGGGACTCCTACGAGCAGTACTTC.

This clonotype came up a few times. The gene calls are TRBV9 and TRBJ2-5; tentative D call: TRBD2 (6 bases). Trimming cost V 3 bases and J 5 bases, with 17 bases left between them. Germline CDR1 is SGDLS and CDR2 is YYNGEE. The CDR3 totals 15 residues. CDR3: CASSAPPGVGETQYF. The CDR3 region has the DNA TGTGCCAGCAGCGCCCCACCGGGGGTCGGGGAGACCCAGTACTTC. Using reference TRBV9 and TRBJ2-5 for the parts outside the CDR3, the full variable domain is DSGVTQTPKHLITATGQRVTLRCSPRSGDLSVYWYQQSLDQGLQFLIQYYNGEERAKGNILERFSAQQFPDLHSELNLSSLELGDSALYFCASSAPPGVGETQYFGPGTRLLVL.

This clonotype was detected ten times or more. The chain couples TRBV5-6 to TRBJ2-1, with no clear D. V dropped 1 base and J dropped 6 bases, with 8 bases sitting between them. This CDR3 comprises 13 residues. CDR1 and CDR2 from the germline V gene are SGHDT and YYEEEE. The CDR3 loop is CASSLPLGNEQFF. The DNA for the CDR3 is TGTGCCAGCAGCTTGCCATTAGGCAATGAGCAGTTCTTC.